Listed here is a single TCR beta chain. Per the authors' pipeline: Productive clonotypes were detectable down to 2.59 x 10-5 frequency. Sequenced by immunoSEQ multiplex PCR; TCRdb stores in-frame clones only, minus some. V, J and clone size reflect that table, while D and trimming were determined from the DNA. The sample has 30,000 to 40,000 clones, approximately 82% seen once. The data were taken from a study of STAT5B mutations in CD4+ large granular lymphocyte leukemia. Trimming cost V 8 bases and J 6 bases, with 16 bases left between them. CDR3 length: 14 amino acids. The germline V gene has CDR1 MDHEN and CDR2 SYDVKM.

Input material: CD4+ T cells from blood buffy coats. The V and J genes are TRBV28 and TRBJ2-2; possible D gene TRBD1, 6 bases. This TCR derives from a human donor in good health. In DNA form, the CDR3 reads TGTGCCAGCCTCGGATACAGGGTTTCCGGGGAGCTGTTTTTT. This codes for CASLGYRVSGELFF. Together with reference TRBV28 and TRBJ2-2, the CDR3 gives the full variable domain: DVKVTQSSRYLVKRTGEKVFLECVQDMDHENMFWYRQDPGLGLRLIYFSYDVKMKEKGDIPEGYSVSREKKERFSLILESASTNQTSMYLCASLGYRVSGELFFGEGSRLTVL.